The TCR beta chain described here comes from a study of CD8+ T cells in alopecia areata. The CDR3 contains 14 residues. The V gene lost 6 bases and the J gene lost 4 bases, with 17 bases spanning the gap. CDR1 and CDR2 (germline): SQVTM, ANQGSEA. Specified treatment: oral pan-JAK inhibitor, 5-10 mg twice daily. There are a few counts of this clone. Antigen unknown. Investigators isolated RNA and reverse transcribed it into cDNA to act as the sequencing template. Produced via immunoSEQ multiplex PCR; TCRdb's table is partial and in-frame only. The table lists about 64,000 clones, roughly 46% of them singletons. The study, taken as a whole, reports: With tofacitinib ongoing, many expanded lesional clones persisted in both scalp and blood.

This rearrangement joins TRBV29-1 to TRBJ2-3; D perhaps matches TRBD1 (6 bases). The receptor comes from a human donor with alopecia areata. This sample comprised CD8+ T cells sorted from blood, obtained around week 37, from a patient treated with tofacitinib. The CDR3 sequence is CSVAGTITSDTQYF. CDR3 in DNA: TGCAGCGTCGCCGGGACAATCACCTCAGATACGCAGTATTTT.